This T cell receptor beta chain was sequenced for a study of control samples from healthy donors and cancer patients. The CDR3 is made up of 16 amino acids. Germline V gene data show CDR1 as SGHTA and CDR2 as FQGNSA. V shed 2 bases, J shed 6 bases, and the junction held 12 bases outside the gene matches. Method: immunoSEQ multiplex PCR; TCRdb's copy keeps in-frame clones and lacks some. The sample lists 13,000 or so clones, approximately 90% occurring once. The J gene is TRBJ2-7, the V gene TRBV7-2, with 8 nucleotides matching TRBD2. Material for sequencing was formalin-fixed, paraffin-embedded tissue. The receptor was isolated from a male donor with melanoma. CDR3: CASSLSAGGLAGEQYF. The CDR3 DNA reads TGTGCCAGCAGCTTATCCGCGGGGGGTTTGGCGGGCGAGCAGTACTTC.